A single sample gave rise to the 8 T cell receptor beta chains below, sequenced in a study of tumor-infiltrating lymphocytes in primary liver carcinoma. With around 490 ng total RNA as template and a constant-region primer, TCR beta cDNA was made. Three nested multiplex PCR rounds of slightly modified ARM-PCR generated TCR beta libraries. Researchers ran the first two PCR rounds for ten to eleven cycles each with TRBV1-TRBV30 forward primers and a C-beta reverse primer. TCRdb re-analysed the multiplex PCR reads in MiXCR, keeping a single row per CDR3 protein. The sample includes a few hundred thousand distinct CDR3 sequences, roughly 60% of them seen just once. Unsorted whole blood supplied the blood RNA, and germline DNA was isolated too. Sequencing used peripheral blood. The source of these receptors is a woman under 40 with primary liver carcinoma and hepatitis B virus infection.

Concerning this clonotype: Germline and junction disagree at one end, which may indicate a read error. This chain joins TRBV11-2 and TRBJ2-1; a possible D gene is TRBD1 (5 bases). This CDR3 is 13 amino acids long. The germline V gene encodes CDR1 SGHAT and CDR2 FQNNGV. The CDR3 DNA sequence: TGTGCCAGCAGCTCCCCAGGGTACAATAAGCAGTTCTTC. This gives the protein CASSSPGYNKQFF.

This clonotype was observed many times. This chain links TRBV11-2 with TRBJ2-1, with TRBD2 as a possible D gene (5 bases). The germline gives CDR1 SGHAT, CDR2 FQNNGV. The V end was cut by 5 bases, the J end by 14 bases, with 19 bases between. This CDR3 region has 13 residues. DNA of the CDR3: TGTGCCAGCAGCGCGCACGGAGCGGCAGTTGAGTTCTTC. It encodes CASSAHGAAVEFF.

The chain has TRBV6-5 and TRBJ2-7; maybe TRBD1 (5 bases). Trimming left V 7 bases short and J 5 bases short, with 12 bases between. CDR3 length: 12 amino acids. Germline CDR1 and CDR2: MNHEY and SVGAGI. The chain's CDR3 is CASIGVGHEQYF. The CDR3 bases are TGTGCCAGCATAGGGGTAGGCCACGAGCAGTACTTC.

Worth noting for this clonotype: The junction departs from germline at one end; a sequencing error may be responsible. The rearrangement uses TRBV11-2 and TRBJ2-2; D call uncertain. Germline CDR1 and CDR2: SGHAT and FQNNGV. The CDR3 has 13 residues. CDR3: CANSLDRIGELFF. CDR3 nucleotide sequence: TGTGCCAACAGCTTAGATCGGATCGGGGAGCTGTTTTTT.

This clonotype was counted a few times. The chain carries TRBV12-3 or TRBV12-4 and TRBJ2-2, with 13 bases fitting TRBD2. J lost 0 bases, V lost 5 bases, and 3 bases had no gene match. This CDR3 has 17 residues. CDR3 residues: CASSRTSGSPNTGELFF. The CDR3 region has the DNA TGTGCCAGCAGTCGGACTAGCGGGAGCCCGAACACCGGGGAGCTGTTTTTT.

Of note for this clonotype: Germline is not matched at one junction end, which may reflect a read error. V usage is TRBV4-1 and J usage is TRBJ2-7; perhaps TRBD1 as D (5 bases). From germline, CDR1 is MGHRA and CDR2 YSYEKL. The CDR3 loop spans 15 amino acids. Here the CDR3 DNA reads TGCGCCAGCACCCAAGCAGGGATACCCTCCTACGAGCAGTACTTC. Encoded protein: CASTQAGIPSYEQYF.

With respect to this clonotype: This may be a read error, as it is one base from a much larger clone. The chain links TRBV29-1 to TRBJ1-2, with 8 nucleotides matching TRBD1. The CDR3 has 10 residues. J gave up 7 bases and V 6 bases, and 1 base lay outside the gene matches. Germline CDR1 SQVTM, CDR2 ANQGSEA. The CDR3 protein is CSVGTGGYTF. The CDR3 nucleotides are TGCAGCGTCGGGACAGGTGGCTACACCTTC.

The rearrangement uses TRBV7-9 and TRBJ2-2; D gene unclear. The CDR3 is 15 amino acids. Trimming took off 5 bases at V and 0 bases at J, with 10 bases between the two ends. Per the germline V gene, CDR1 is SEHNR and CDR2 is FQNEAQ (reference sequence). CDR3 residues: CASSQGAANTGELFF. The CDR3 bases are TGTGCCAGCAGCCAAGGAGCAGCGAACACCGGGGAGCTGTTTTTT.